Below are 28 T cell receptor beta chains sequenced from a single sample in a study of blood T cells in healthy people across ages. A second about 7 to 12 cycle PCR used barcoded and J-beta primers. Via MiXCR, TCRdb re-called the 5' RACE reads, giving one row per CDR3 protein. The table lists over 950,000 distinct CDR3 sequences, roughly two fifths of them singletons. Sequenced input: blood. The receptor set was obtained from a man younger than 30 in good health.

Notes on this clonotype: With a much larger clone just one base away, this may be a read error. This chain links TRBV9 with TRBJ2-3, with D possibly TRBD2 on 5 matching bases. The CDR3 sequence is 14 residues long. Germline V gives CDR1 SGDLS, CDR2 YYNGEE. The V gene lost 3 bases and the J gene lost 5 bases, with 13 bases spanning the gap. CDR3 sequence (DNA): TGTGCCAGCAGCGGGAGACGGGATAGAGATACGCAGTATTTT. Protein product: CASSGRRDRDTQYF.

This clonotype came up once. The V and J genes are TRBV5-1 and TRBJ1-4; D is ambiguous. Per germline, CDR1 SGHRS and CDR2 YFSETQ. V was pared by 0 bases and J by 6 bases, with 6 bases between. The CDR3 runs 13 residues. The CDR3 here is CASSLDVDEKLFF. The CDR3 coding sequence is TGCGCCAGCAGCTTGGACGTTGATGAAAAACTGTTTTTT.

The chain has TRBV7-2 and TRBJ2-7; D might be TRBD2 (6 bases). The J call is in doubt because the DNA end fits TRBJ2-5 better. Germline CDR1 SGHTA, CDR2 FQGNSA. This CDR3 is built from 14 residues. The CDR3: CASSSYGGSETQYF. The DNA for the CDR3 is TGTGCCAGCAGTTCGTACGGGGGATCGGAGACCCAGTACTTC.

V gene TRBV20-1 combines with J gene TRBJ2-7; D remains unclear. Looked up from germline, CDR1 is DFQATT and CDR2 is SNEGSKA (reference sequence). The V gene lost 1 base and the J gene lost 3 bases, with 10 bases spanning the gap. The CDR3 length is 13 residues. CDR3 DNA: TGCAGTGCTAGAGGATCCACCGACTACGAGCAGTACTTC. As protein: CSARGSTDYEQYF.

This clonotype has only one observation. V and J are TRBV7-2 and TRBJ2-3; a weak D match, TRBD2 (6 bases). Per the germline V gene, CDR1 is SGHTA and CDR2 is FQGNSA. This CDR3 contains 17 residues. Trimming stripped 2 bases from V and 2 bases from J, with 17 bases between. DNA of the CDR3: TGTGCCAGCAGCTTACAACCGTGGGACTCCTACACAGATACGCAGTATTTT. Its protein product is CASSLQPWDSYTDTQYF.

The chain's CDR3 is CASSSAYGQPQHF. The CDR3 DNA follows: TGTGCCAGCAGCTCGGCCTACGGTCAGCCCCAGCATTTT. The V gene is TRBV5-5, the J gene TRBJ1-5, with D unclear. Between the trimmed V and J ends, which lost 3 bases and 6 bases, there was a span of 10 bases. Germline CDR1 SGHKS, CDR2 YYEKEE (reference sequence). The CDR3 loop spans 13 amino acids.

This rearrangement joins TRBV11-2 to TRBJ2-7; possibly TRBD2 for D (6 bases). The CDR3 runs 14 residues. CDR1 and CDR2 (germline): SGHAT, FQNNGV. Between the trimmed V and J ends, which lost 7 bases and 0 bases, there was a span of 13 bases. CDR3 DNA sequence: TGTGCCAGCACCAACGCCGGGAGCTCCTACGAGCAGTACTTC. It specifies CASTNAGSSYEQYF.

This clonotype was found a few times. This rearrangement joins TRBV6-5 to TRBJ2-3; D is perhaps TRBD1 (6 bases). This CDR3 spans 13 amino acids. Trimming took 2 bases from V and 9 from J, leaving 12 bases between them. Germline V gene lookup returns CDR1 MNHEY and CDR2 SVGAGI. CDR3 coding DNA: TGTGCCAGCAGTTACCGGCGACAGGTAACGCAGTATTTT. Encoded protein: CASSYRRQVTQYF.

This clonotype showed up just a few times. The gene calls are TRBV25-1 and TRBJ1-2; TRBD1 matches 8 bases. Germline V CDR1 and CDR2: MGHDK, SYGVNS. There are 18 residues in the CDR3. J lost 3 bases, V lost 1 base, and 13 bases had no gene match. The chain's CDR3 is CASSEWGGQGLRDYGYTF. DNA of the CDR3: TGTGCCAGCAGTGAATGGGGAGGACAGGGATTACGCGACTATGGCTACACCTTC.

This clonotype was seen ten or more times. The chain has TRBV10-3 and TRBJ2-5; TRBD1 might be the D (6 bases). The CDR3 loop spans 14 amino acids. CDR1 ENHRY and CDR2 SYGVKD come from the germline V gene. V shed 3 bases and J shed 0 bases, with 8 bases lying between them. The CDR3 sequence: CAISEYRDQETQYF. Here the CDR3 DNA reads TGTGCCATCAGTGAATACAGGGACCAAGAGACCCAGTACTTC.

This chain uses TRBV27 with TRBJ1-6, with a possible D match to TRBD1 (5 bases). Per germline, CDR1 MNHEY and CDR2 SMNVEV (reference sequence). The CDR3 has 16 amino acids. V was pared by 3 bases and J by 9 bases, with 18 bases between. CDR3 residues: CASSLAALAGISPLHF. The CDR3 coding sequence is TGTGCCAGCAGTTTGGCCGCCCTAGCAGGGATTTCACCCCTCCACTTT.

The CDR3 here is CASSFGGQSADTQYF. The CDR3 DNA reads TGCGCCAGCAGCTTTGGGGGACAGAGCGCAGATACGCAGTATTTT. This chain uses TRBV5-1 with TRBJ2-3; 7 bases are a match to TRBD1. The CDR3 covers 15 residues. CDR1 is SGHRS, CDR2 YFSETQ, per germline. V dropped 2 bases and J dropped 4; count of bases not matched to a gene: 7.

This sequence joins TRBV2 and TRBJ2-1; 7 bases line up with TRBD2. V dropped 7 bases and J dropped 13; count of bases not matched to a gene: 13. Germline CDR1 reads SNHLY; CDR2 reads FYNNEI. The length of the CDR3 is 13 residues. This CDR3 reads CASMVREGETQFF. As DNA, the CDR3 is TGTGCCAGCATGGTTAGGGAGGGAGAGACCCAGTTCTTC.

This clonotype turned up a few times. The chain couples TRBV6-6 to TRBJ2-7; D gene unclear. Trimming shortened V by 0 bases and J by 1 base, and 10 bases separated the two germline ends. Germline CDR1 MNHNY, CDR2 SVGAGI (reference sequence). The CDR3 length is 15 residues. CDR3 sequence: CASSYSVQRSYEQYF. DNA for the CDR3: TGTGCCAGCAGTTACTCGGTCCAGAGATCCTACGAGCAGTACTTC.

The sample holds a few counts of this clonotype. The chain employs TRBV6-2 or TRBV6-3 and TRBJ1-5; TRBD1 is a possible D gene (5 bases). The CDR3 runs to 13 residues. Trimming stripped 1 base from V and 7 bases from J, with 8 bases between. Germline V gene sequence: CDR1 MNHEY, CDR2 SVGEGT. The CDR3 DNA follows: TGTGCCAGCAGTTACTTTGGGGGACAGCCCCAGCATTTT. This gives the protein CASSYFGGQPQHF.

With respect to this clonotype: The junction shows a germline mismatch at one end, possibly a read error. The chain employs TRBV20-1 and TRBJ1-6; D unresolved. Germline lookup yields CDR1 DFQATT and CDR2 SNEGSKA (reference sequence). The CDR3 length is 14 residues. CDR3 nucleotides: TGCAGTGCTAGGCAGGTTCGGGATAATTCACTCCTCCACTTT. It translates to CSARQVRDNSLLHF.

For this clonotype: The germline gene is not matched at one end of the junction; a read error may be the cause. V is TRBV12-3 or TRBV12-4 and J is TRBJ1-2; unclear D gene. The CDR3 runs 11 residues. CDR3 loop: CASSRGDGYIF. CDR3 nucleotides: TGTGCCAGCAGTCGCGGGGATGGCTACATCTTC.

This clonotype showed up just a few times. Here the CDR3 reads CASSERREVQETQYF. The CDR3 bases are TGTGCCAGCAGTGAACGAAGGGAAGTCCAAGAGACCCAGTACTTC. This chain links TRBV6-1 with TRBJ2-5; unclear D gene. The V end was cut by 2 bases, the J end by 1 base, with 11 bases between. The CDR3 extends over 15 amino acids. Germline V gene sequence: CDR1 MNHNS, CDR2 SASEGT.

A remark on this clonotype: Possible read error: a much larger clone is one base away. The rearrangement links TRBV6-1 to TRBJ2-5, with no clear D. The J call is doubtful: the DNA matches TRBJ2-7 better. This CDR3 has 13 amino acids. Looked up from germline, CDR1 is MNHNS and CDR2 is SASEGT. The CDR3 region is CASSEVLRLEQYF. CDR3 DNA sequence: TGTGCCAGCAGTGAAGTTCTTAGGCTCGAGCAGTACTTC.

The rearrangement joins TRBV10-3 to TRBJ1-2, with 7 bases that match TRBD1. Germline CDR1 ENHRY, CDR2 SYGVKD. There are 12 residues in the CDR3. The CDR3 nucleotides read TGTACCACTTACGGACAGGCCTATGGCTACACCTTC. Protein sequence: CTTYGQAYGYTF.

The CDR3 sequence: CASRRTVQGGYTF. CDR3 sequence (DNA): TGTGCCAGCAGACGGACAGTCCAGGGGGGCTACACCTTC. V is TRBV28 and J is TRBJ1-2; a weak D match, TRBD1 (6 bases). Trimming took off 6 bases at V and 8 bases at J, with 16 bases between the two ends. Germline V CDR1 and CDR2: MDHEN, SYDVKM. CDR3 length: 13 amino acids.

The J gene is TRBJ2-3, the V gene TRBV30; 7 bases are a match to TRBD1. Germline V gene data show CDR1 as GTSNPN and CDR2 as SVGIG (reference sequence). The V and J ends lost 4 bases and 4 bases, in that order; junction bases with no gene match: 5. This CDR3 region has 13 residues. The CDR3 coding sequence is TGTGCCTGGACTACAGGGGTCCCAGATACGCAGTATTTT. This translates into CAWTTGVPDTQYF.

This clonotype was detected only a few times. This chain joins TRBV28 and TRBJ2-4; possible D gene TRBD1, 5 bases. V gave up 4 bases and J gave up 1 base, with 14 bases separating them. Germline CDR1 and CDR2: MDHEN and SYDVKM. The CDR3 extends over 16 amino acids. The CDR3 DNA is TGTGCCAGCAGTTCCGTGGCAGGGTCGGCCAAAAACATTCAGTACTTC. Its translation is CASSSVAGSAKNIQYF.

The chain joins TRBV18 to TRBJ2-1; TRBD2 matches 11 bases. Germline trimming cut 3 bases from V and 7 bases from J; bases unmatched to any gene: 5. Germline CDR1 is KGHSH and CDR2 is LQKENI. There are 15 residues in the CDR3. CDR3 nucleotides: TGTGCCAGCTCACCCACTAGCGGGAGTAAAAATGAGCAGTTCTTC. Translation gives CASSPTSGSKNEQFF.

The rearrangement links TRBV2 to TRBJ2-1; the match to TRBD2 covers 10 bases. Germline V CDR1 and CDR2: SNHLY, FYNNEI. The length of the CDR3 is 15 residues. V gave up 5 bases and J gave up 5 bases; unmatched junction bases: 6. The CDR3 DNA sequence: TGTGCCAGCAGTAAGCAGCGGGGGGGAAACAATGAGCAGTTCTTC. Protein product: CASSKQRGGNNEQFF.

V is TRBV12-5 and J is TRBJ1-2, with D perhaps TRBD1 (6 bases). The CDR3 spans 13 residues. Germline V gene lookup returns CDR1 LGHNT and CDR2 FRNRAP. The V end was cut by 2 bases, the J end by 8 bases, with 12 bases between. For the CDR3, the DNA is TGTGCTAGTGGTTTGCCCAACAGGGAAGGCTACACCTTC. Residues: CASGLPNREGYTF.

This chain links TRBV2 with TRBJ2-1; tentative D call: TRBD2 (7 bases). Trimming shortened V by 11 bases and J by 2 bases, and 16 bases separated the two germline ends. Germline lookup yields CDR1 SNHLY and CDR2 FYNNEI. CDR3 length equals 14 residues. In nucleotides, the CDR3 is TGTGCCGGATTAGAGGGGGGGCCCTACAATGAGCAGTTCTTC. This translates into CAGLEGGPYNEQFF.

J is TRBJ2-3 and V is TRBV15; the D gene could be TRBD1 or TRBD2 (6 bases each). Trimming stripped 2 bases from V and 4 bases from J, with 10 bases between. This CDR3 has 14 amino acids. The germline V gene encodes CDR1 LNHNV and CDR2 YYDKDF (reference sequence). The CDR3 nucleotides are TGTGCCACCAGCAGACAGGGGAGGCCAGATACGCAGTATTTT. This translates into CATSRQGRPDTQYF.